Listed below are T cell receptor beta chains from one sample, sequenced in a study of CD8+ T cells in alopecia areata. Sequencing was performed with immunoSEQ multiplex PCR; in TCRdb, only in-frame clones are kept and a portion is missing. Among tens of thousands of clones listed, under 55% were seen once. Specimen: CD8+ T cells sorted from blood, collected at week 0. These receptors came from a human donor with alopecia areata. CDR3s leave out the opening cysteine and the closing phenylalanine or tryptophan.

CDR3: ASSTSLSGGNNEQF
V: TRBV2

CDR3: AWSGYSGANVLT
V: TRBV30

CDR3: SVVLPVYEQY
V: TRBV29-1

CDR3: ASSPTVGTATVEQF
V: TRBV28

CDR3: ASSQELPSGRDEQY
V: TRBV4-1

CDR3: SVEGGRLPYEQY
V: TRBV29-1

CDR3: ASSSLGFQGPSGELF
V: TRBV27

CDR3: ASSFDTSSNQPQH
V: TRBV27

CDR3: ASSPPLGNTQY
V: TRBV11-2

CDR3: ASRLNDGFGETQY
V: TRBV7-3

CDR3: ASSQVTYDTQY
V: TRBV4-1

CDR3: SVQRSGQGRTEAF
V: TRBV29-1

CDR3: AWRPLASYNEQF
V: TRBV30

CDR3: SVEGLAGIGEQF
V: TRBV29-1

CDR3: ASSYTHRGNEQF
V: TRBV6-5

CDR3: ASSLGVATEAF
V: TRBV5-6

CDR3: ASSDRTSGLYEQY
V: TRBV2

CDR3: ASSLTYEQY
V: TRBV5-8

CDR3: SVGRGLNQPQH
V: TRBV29-1

CDR3: ASSLGQGAIGYEQY
V: TRBV5-1

CDR3: ASSLIAYEQY
V: TRBV11-2

CDR3: SVEGRTGELF
V: TRBV29-1

CDR3: ATSYFLAGSDEQF
V: TRBV15

CDR3: ASTSLNRGQPQH
V: TRBV28

CDR3: ASSQTSGRFNEQF
V: TRBV5-1

CDR3: ASRDYNEQF
V: TRBV4-1

CDR3: ASSEGQGGVEETQY
V: TRBV9

CDR3: SVEGAQQGRIDTQY
V: TRBV29-1

CDR3: ASSERTGGLGTQY
V: TRBV2

CDR3: SVGWDISTDTQY
V: TRBV29-1

CDR3: SVDARAPGRGYEQY
V: TRBV29-1

CDR3: ALRGGPTDTQY
V: TRBV23-1

CDR3: SVEERTGELF
V: TRBV29-1

CDR3: ASSSGQASSYEQY
V: TRBV9

CDR3: ASSLDTDTQY
V: TRBV6-6

CDR3: SVGGGTYNEQF
V: TRBV29-1

CDR3: SVGQINTEAF
V: TRBV29-1

CDR3: ASSLKRERAMNTEAF
V: TRBV5-1

CDR3: SVARGDEQF
V: TRBV29-1

CDR3: AWSGQGSNEQY
V: TRBV30

CDR3: ASSLSSYEQY
V: TRBV7-2

CDR3: ASSYRQTSLYEQY
V: TRBV27

CDR3: SSGTSGVPSFDEEQF
V: TRBV29-1

CDR3: ATKGPRGISTDTQY
V: TRBV15

CDR3: AWTWGGTGSYEQY
V: TRBV30

CDR3: AWIGKTSGSPYEQY
V: TRBV30

CDR3: ASSLAAGLAHYNEQF
V: TRBV5-6

CDR3: SAEQSYEQY
V: TRBV20-1

CDR3: ASSPWTSKNIQY
V: TRBV7-8

CDR3: SVLDVNNYGYT
V: TRBV29-1

CDR3: ASSSTGVTKTQY
V: TRBV5-6

CDR3: ASTRDRGYEQY
V: TRBV23-1

CDR3: ASSSTDAGSYSGYT
V: TRBV7-9

CDR3: ASSEAVDTQY
V: TRBV2